This T cell receptor (beta chain) was sequenced during a study of blood T cell repertoires in COVID-19. Which cohort a participant joined came from the clinical history participants gave. The assay was immunoSEQ multiplex PCR, and TCRdb's table has in-frame clones only and misses some. The sample contains a few hundred thousand clones, roughly nine tenths of which appear only once. Sequenced: PBMCs or T cells enriched from blood (not recorded which). The TCR originated in a human donor in a cohort exposed to, infected with or recovered from COVID-19 (not recorded which). The donor label of this sample is uncertain.

The CDR3 region is CASSPPEVRFDETQYF. DNA for the CDR3: TGTGCCAGCTCACCACCGGAGGTGCGGTTCGATGAGACCCAGTACTTC. The V gene is TRBV18, the J gene TRBJ2-5; maybe TRBD2 (5 bases). CDR1 and CDR2 (germline): KGHSH, LQKENI. The CDR3 loop spans 16 amino acids. Trimming removed 0 bases from V and 5 bases from J, with 16 bases in between.